This T cell receptor (beta chain) was found in a study of shared clonotypes between healthy human individuals. Study-wide results and caveats: In contrast to clonotypes shared by all four donors, non-shared clonotypes had lower generation probabilities. In general, naive subsets displayed greater estimated richness than memory subsets did.

With regard to this clone: Its target is unknown.

Using immunoSEQ multiplex PCR, the repertoire was profiled, and TCRdb retains in-frame clones only, with some absent. Here the sample spans about 680,000 clones, 73% being singletons. The CDR3 spans 15 residues. V trimming: 4 bases; J trimming: 3 bases; junction bases outside the gene matches: 4. CDR1 and CDR2 (germline): SEHNR, FQNEAQ (reference sequence). The sequenced material came from memory CD4+ T cells sorted from blood. The subset was: CD45RA-negative fraction. This receptor was obtained from a woman under 40 in good health. J is TRBJ2-7 and V is TRBV7-9; 12 nucleotides match TRBD2. CDR3 protein: CASSSRLAGDYEQYF. The CDR3 DNA reads TGTGCCAGCAGCTCAAGACTAGCGGGAGACTACGAGCAGTACTTC.